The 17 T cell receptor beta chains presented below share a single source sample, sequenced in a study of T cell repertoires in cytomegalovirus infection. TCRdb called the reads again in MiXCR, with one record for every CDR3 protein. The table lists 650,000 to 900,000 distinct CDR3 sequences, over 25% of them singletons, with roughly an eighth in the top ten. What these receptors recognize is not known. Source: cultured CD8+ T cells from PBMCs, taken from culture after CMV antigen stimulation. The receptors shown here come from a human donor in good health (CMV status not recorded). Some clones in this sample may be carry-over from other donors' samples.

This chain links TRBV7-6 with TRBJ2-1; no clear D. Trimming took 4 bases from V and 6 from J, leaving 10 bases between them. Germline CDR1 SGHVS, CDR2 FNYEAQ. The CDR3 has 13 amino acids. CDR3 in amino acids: CASSSSVLNEQFF. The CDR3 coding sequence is TGTGCCAGCAGCTCCTCTGTCCTCAATGAGCAGTTCTTC.

The CDR3 reads CASIERRRFPNTEAFF. CDR3 nucleotides: TGTGCCAGCATAGAGCGGCGGAGGTTTCCGAACACTGAAGCTTTCTTT. The V and J genes are TRBV6-2 or TRBV6-3 and TRBJ1-1; the D is unclear. Trimming took off 7 bases at V and 1 base at J, with 19 bases between the two ends. Germline V gene lookup returns CDR1 MNHEY and CDR2 SVGEGT. This CDR3 spans 16 amino acids.

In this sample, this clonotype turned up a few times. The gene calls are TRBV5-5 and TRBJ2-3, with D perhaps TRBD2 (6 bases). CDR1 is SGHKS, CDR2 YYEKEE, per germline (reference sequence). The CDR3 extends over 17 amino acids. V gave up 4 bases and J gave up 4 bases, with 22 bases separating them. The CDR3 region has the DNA TGTGCCAGCAGCCGTTTGGTCAGGGACGGAGGGTCAGATACGCAGTATTTT. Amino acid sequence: CASSRLVRDGGSDTQYF.

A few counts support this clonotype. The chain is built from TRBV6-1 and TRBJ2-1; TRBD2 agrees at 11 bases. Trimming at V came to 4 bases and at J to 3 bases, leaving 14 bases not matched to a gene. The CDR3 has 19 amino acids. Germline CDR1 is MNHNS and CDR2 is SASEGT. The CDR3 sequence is CASSVLGPLAGDFYNEQFF. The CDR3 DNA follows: TGTGCCAGCAGTGTGTTGGGGCCACTAGCGGGGGATTTCTACAATGAGCAGTTCTTC.

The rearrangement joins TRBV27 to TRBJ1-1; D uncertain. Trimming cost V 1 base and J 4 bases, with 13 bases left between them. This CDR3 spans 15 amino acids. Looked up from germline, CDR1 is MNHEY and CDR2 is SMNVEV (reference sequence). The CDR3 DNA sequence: TGTGCCAGCAGTTTATTATCAGGAATCGGCACTGAAGCTTTCTTT. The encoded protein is CASSLLSGIGTEAFF.

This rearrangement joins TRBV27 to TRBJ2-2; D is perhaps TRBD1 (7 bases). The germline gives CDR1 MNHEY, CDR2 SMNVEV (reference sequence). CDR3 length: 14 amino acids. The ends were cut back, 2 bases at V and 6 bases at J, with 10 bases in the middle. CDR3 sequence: CASSLGGTAGELFF. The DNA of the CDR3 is TGTGCCAGCAGTTTAGGGGGGACAGCCGGGGAGCTGTTTTTT.

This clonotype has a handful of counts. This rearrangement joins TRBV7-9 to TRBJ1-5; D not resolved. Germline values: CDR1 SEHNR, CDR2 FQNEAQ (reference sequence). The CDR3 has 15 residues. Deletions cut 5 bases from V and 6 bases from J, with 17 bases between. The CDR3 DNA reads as TGTGCCAGCAGCCCGATTGAAAAAGCTGGTCAGCCCCAGCATTTT. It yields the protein CASSPIEKAGQPQHF.

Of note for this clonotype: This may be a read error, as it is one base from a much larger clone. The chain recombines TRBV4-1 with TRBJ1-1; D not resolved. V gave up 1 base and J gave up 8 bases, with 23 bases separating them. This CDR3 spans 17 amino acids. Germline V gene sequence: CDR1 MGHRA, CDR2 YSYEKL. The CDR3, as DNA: TGCGCCAGCAGCCAAGGACCTGAACAAGACGCTACGAGAGAAGCTTTCTTT. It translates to CASSQGPEQDATREAFF.

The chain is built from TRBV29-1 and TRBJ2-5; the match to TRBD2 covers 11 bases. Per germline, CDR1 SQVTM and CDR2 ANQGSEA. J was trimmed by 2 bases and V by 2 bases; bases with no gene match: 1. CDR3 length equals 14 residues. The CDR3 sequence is CSVEIAGGQETQYF. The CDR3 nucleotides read TGCAGCGTTGAAATAGCGGGGGGGCAAGAGACCCAGTACTTC.

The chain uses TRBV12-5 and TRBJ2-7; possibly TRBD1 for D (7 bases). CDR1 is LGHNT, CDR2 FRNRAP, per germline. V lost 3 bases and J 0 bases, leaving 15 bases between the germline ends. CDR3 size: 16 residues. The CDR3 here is CASGFGGTESSYEQYF. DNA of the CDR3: TGTGCTAGTGGTTTCGGCGGGACAGAAAGCTCCTACGAGCAGTACTTC.

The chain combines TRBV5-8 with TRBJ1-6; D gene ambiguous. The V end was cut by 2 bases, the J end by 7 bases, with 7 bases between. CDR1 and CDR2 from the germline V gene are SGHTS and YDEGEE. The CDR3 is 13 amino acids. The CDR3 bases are TGTGCCAGCAGCTTTACAAGAAATTCACCCCTCCACTTT. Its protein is CASSFTRNSPLHF.

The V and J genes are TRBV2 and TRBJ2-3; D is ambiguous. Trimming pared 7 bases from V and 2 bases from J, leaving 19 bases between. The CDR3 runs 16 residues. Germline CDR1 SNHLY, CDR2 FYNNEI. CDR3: CASIPSDHSYTDTQYF. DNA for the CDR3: TGTGCCAGCATCCCTTCAGACCACTCTTACACAGATACGCAGTATTTT.

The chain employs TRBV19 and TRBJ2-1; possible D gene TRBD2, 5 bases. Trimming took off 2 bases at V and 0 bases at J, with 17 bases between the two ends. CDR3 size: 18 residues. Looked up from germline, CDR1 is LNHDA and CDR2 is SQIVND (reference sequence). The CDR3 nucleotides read TGTGCCAGTAGTATAACGGGGTTCGGGAAAAGCTCCTACAATGAGCAGTTCTTC. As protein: CASSITGFGKSSYNEQFF.

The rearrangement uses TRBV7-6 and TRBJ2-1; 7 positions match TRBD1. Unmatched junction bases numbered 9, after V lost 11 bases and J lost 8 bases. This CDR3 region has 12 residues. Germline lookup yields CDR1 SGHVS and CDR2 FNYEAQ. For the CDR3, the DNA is TGTGCCTCCCGGGACAGAGGCGATGAGCAGTTCTTC. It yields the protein CASRDRGDEQFF.

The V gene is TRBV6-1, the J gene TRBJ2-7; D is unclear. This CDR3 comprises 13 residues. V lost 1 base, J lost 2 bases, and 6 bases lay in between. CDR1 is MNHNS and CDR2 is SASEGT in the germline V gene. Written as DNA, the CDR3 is TGTGCCAGCAGTGAAGGGAGTGCCTACGAGCAGTACGTC. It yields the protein CASSEGSAYEQYV.

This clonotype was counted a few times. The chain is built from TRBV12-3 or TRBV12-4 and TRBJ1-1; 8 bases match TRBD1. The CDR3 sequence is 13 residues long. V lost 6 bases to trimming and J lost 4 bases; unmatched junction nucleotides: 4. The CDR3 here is CASRVQGGTEAFF. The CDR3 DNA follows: TGTGCCAGCAGAGTACAGGGGGGCACTGAAGCTTTCTTT.

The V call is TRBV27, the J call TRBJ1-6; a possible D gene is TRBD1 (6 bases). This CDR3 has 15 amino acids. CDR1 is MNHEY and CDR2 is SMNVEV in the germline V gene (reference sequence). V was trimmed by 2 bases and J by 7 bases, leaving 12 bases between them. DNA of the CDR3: TGTGCCAGCAGTTTAACAGGGAATCCAAATTCACCCCTCCACTTT. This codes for CASSLTGNPNSPLHF.